This T cell receptor beta chain is from a study of T cell responses to AZD1222 COVID-19 vaccine. Whole-study results and caveats: Reportedly, nearly half of unique spike TCRs recognized epitopes outside B.1.351/B.1.1.7 mutations.

Sequencing used immunoSEQ multiplex PCR; TCRdb keeps in-frame clones, though not all of them. This table has about 110,000 clones, around 94% appearing once. As to this clone: Its antigen is as yet unknown.

From germline, CDR1 is SGHNT and CDR2 YENEEA. The CDR3 is made up of 13 amino acids. Trimming took 6 bases from V and 5 from J; bases not matched to a gene: 6. This TCR was recovered from an adult in good health. V is TRBV11-3 and J is TRBJ1-1; 7 bases align to TRBD1. The sample in question was peripheral blood, obtained on day 0 of AZD1222 vaccination. CDR3 bases: TGTGCCAGCAGTCCTTCAGGGGGTACTGAAGCTTTCTTT. Its protein is CASSPSGGTEAFF. The whole variable domain, remainder taken from reference TRBV11-3 and TRBJ1-1, is EAGVVQSPRYKIIEKKQPVAFWCNPISGHNTLYWYLQNLGQGPELLIRYENEEAVDDSQLPKDRFSAERLKGVDSTLKIQPAELGDSAVYLCASSPSGGTEAFFGQGTRLTVV.